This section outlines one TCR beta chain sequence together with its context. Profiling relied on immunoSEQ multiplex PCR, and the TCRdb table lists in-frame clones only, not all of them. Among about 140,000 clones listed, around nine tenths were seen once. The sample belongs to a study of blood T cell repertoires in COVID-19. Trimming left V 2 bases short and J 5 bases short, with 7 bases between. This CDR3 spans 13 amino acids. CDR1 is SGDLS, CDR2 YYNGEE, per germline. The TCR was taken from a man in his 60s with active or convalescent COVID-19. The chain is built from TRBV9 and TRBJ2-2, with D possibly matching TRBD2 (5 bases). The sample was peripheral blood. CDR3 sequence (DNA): TGTGCCAGCAGCGTTGGCGGGACCGGGGAGCTGTTTTTT. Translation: CASSVGGTGELFF.